The 26 T cell receptor beta chains in this list originate from one sample, sequenced in a study of blood T cell repertoires in COVID-19. Only in-frame clones appear in the TCRdb table, and some are missing; sequencing was by immunoSEQ multiplex PCR. The data contain around 230,000 clones, approximately 85% of them singletons. The sample comprised peripheral blood. The receptors were sampled from a man aged 50 to 60 with COVID-19, enrolled during active disease.

The V gene is TRBV11-2, the J gene TRBJ1-1; a possible D gene is TRBD1 (6 bases). The CDR3 is 12 residues long. Germline values: CDR1 SGHAT, CDR2 FQNNGV. The germline V and J ends were trimmed by 5 bases and 5 bases, with 9 bases remaining between them. CDR3 sequence (DNA): TGTGCCAGCAGCGAAGGGGGAACTGAAGCTTTCTTT. It encodes CASSEGGTEAFF.

V and J are TRBV9 and TRBJ2-2; the D gene is possibly TRBD1 (6 bases). Trimming removed 4 bases from V and 6 bases from J, with 10 bases in between. Germline lookup yields CDR1 SGDLS and CDR2 YYNGEE. There are 13 residues in the CDR3. The CDR3 region has the DNA TGTGCCAGCAGCCCAGAGGGGGCCGGGGAGCTGTTTTTT. This translates into CASSPEGAGELFF. Complete variable domain (other parts from reference TRBV9 and TRBJ2-2): DSGVTQTPKHLITATGQRVTLRCSPRSGDLSVYWYQQSLDQGLQFLIQYYNGEERAKGNILERFSAQQFPDLHSELNLSSLELGDSALYFCASSPEGAGELFFGEGSRLTVL.

The J gene is TRBJ2-2, the V gene TRBV7-2, with 9 nucleotides matching TRBD1. Trimming removed 0 bases from V and 6 bases from J; junction bases left unmatched: 5. Looked up from germline, CDR1 is SGHTA and CDR2 is FQGNSA. The CDR3 has 16 amino acids. CDR3 nucleotide sequence: TGTGCCAGCAGCTTAGCGGGACAGGGTGTCCCCGGGGAGCTGTTTTTT. Translation: CASSLAGQGVPGELFF.

The chain couples TRBV6-5 to TRBJ2-7, with D perhaps TRBD1 (6 bases). The germline V and J ends were trimmed by 4 bases and 0 bases, with 10 bases remaining between them. This CDR3 is built from 14 residues. Germline V gives CDR1 MNHEY, CDR2 SVGAGI. DNA of the CDR3: TGTGCCAGCAGTTTATACAGGGCCTCCTACGAGCAGTACTTC. Encoded protein: CASSLYRASYEQYF.

The chain recombines TRBV5-4 with TRBJ2-1, with D perhaps matching TRBD1 (5 bases). The ends were cut back, 0 bases at V and 5 bases at J, with 9 bases in the middle. This CDR3 spans 14 amino acids. The germline V gene has CDR1 SGHNT and CDR2 YYREEE (reference sequence). The CDR3 nucleotides are TGTGCCAGCAGCTTGGGAGACAGAAACAATGAGCAGTTCTTC. Translating it yields CASSLGDRNNEQFF.

The rearrangement joins TRBV6-5 to TRBJ1-1, with a weak D call TRBD1 (5 bases). The germline V gene has CDR1 MNHEY and CDR2 SVGAGI. The CDR3 loop spans 14 amino acids. V shed 5 bases and J shed 0 bases, with 10 bases lying between them. CDR3 in amino acids: CASSRQILNTEAFF. The CDR3 DNA follows: TGTGCCAGCAGTCGACAGATTCTGAACACTGAAGCTTTCTTT.

This rearrangement joins TRBV30 to TRBJ2-2; TRBD1 agrees at 9 bases. After removal of 5 bases from V and 3 bases from J, the junction contained 4 bases not matched to a gene. There are 14 residues in the CDR3. Germline lookup yields CDR1 GTSNPN and CDR2 SVGIG (reference sequence). CDR3 DNA: TGTGCCTGGGCCGGGACAGGGCACACCGGGGAGCTGTTTTTT. Translating gives CAWAGTGHTGELFF.

The chain recombines TRBV28 with TRBJ2-6; 9 bases agree with TRBD1. This CDR3 region has 17 residues. Trimming took 8 bases from V and 4 from J; bases not matched to a gene: 12. Germline V gene sequence: CDR1 MDHEN, CDR2 SYDVKM. CDR3 sequence (DNA): TGTGCCAGCGGGATGGGACAGGGCCTAGCCGGGGCCAACGTCCTGACTTTC. Residues: CASGMGQGLAGANVLTF.

The chain carries TRBV5-4 and TRBJ2-6; a possible D gene is TRBD2 (5 bases). The germline gives CDR1 SGHNT, CDR2 YYREEE (reference sequence). V was clipped by 0 bases and J by 5 bases, with 21 bases between them. This CDR3 is built from 19 residues. The CDR3 region is CASSLGSGSPHFRANVLTF. The CDR3 DNA follows: TGTGCCAGCAGCTTGGGATCGGGGTCGCCCCACTTTCGGGCCAACGTCCTGACTTTC.

CDR3 in amino acids: CASSRSSTDTQYF. The CDR3, as DNA: TGTGCCAGCAGTCGGAGTAGCACAGATACGCAGTATTTT. This chain uses TRBV28 with TRBJ2-3; D is undetermined. Germline CDR1 reads MDHEN; CDR2 reads SYDVKM. The CDR3 loop spans 13 amino acids. The germline V and J ends were trimmed by 5 bases and 0 bases, with 6 bases remaining between them. Full variable domain (missing parts from reference TRBV28 and TRBJ2-3): DVKVTQSSRYLVKRTGEKVFLECVQDMDHENMFWYRQDPGLGLRLIYFSYDVKMKEKGDIPEGYSVSREKKERFSLILESASTNQTSMYLCASSRSSTDTQYFGPGTRLTVL.

This clone was found once. In DNA form, the CDR3 reads TGTGCCAGCGGCAAGGACAGGGCGGGTGAAAAACTGTTTTTT. Residues: CASGKDRAGEKLFF. The genes are TRBV5-4 and TRBJ1-4; 8 bases fit TRBD1. The CDR3 covers 14 residues. With 7 bases clipped from V and 7 bases from J, the junction kept 9 bases outside the gene matches. Germline V gene data show CDR1 as SGHNT and CDR2 as YYREEE (reference sequence).

This chain connects TRBV11-3 to TRBJ2-1; D unresolved. This CDR3 is 14 amino acids long. Germline values: CDR1 SGHNT, CDR2 YENEEA. Trimming took off 1 base at V and 5 bases at J, with 9 bases between the two ends. CDR3 DNA: TGTGCCAGCAGCTTAGGTCAGGTTGACAATGAGCAGTTCTTC. Translating it yields CASSLGQVDNEQFF. Drawing the rest from reference TRBV11-3 and TRBJ2-1, the complete variable domain is EAGVVQSPRYKIIEKKQPVAFWCNPISGHNTLYWYLQNLGQGPELLIRYENEEAVDDSQLPKDRFSAERLKGVDSTLKIQPAELGDSAVYLCASSLGQVDNEQFFGPGTRLTVL.

This chain joins TRBV4-1 and TRBJ2-1; no definite D call. The CDR3 is 15 amino acids. V was clipped by 6 bases and J by 6 bases, with 18 bases between them. Germline V CDR1 and CDR2: MGHRA, YSYEKL. The chain's CDR3 is CASSRLSDARNEQFF. DNA of the CDR3: TGCGCCAGCAGTCGCTTGAGCGACGCGCGCAATGAGCAGTTCTTC.

The CDR3 is CASSLSQGYGYTF. CDR3 sequence (DNA): TGTGCCAGCAGCTTATCCCAGGGGTATGGCTACACCTTC. The chain has TRBV7-8 and TRBJ1-2; perhaps TRBD1 as D (6 bases). This CDR3 has 13 amino acids. Germline assignment: CDR1 SGHVS and CDR2 FQNEAQ. With 2 bases removed from V and 5 bases from J, the gap between germline ends came to 9 bases.

The chain recombines TRBV6-5 with TRBJ1-1; 10 bases fit TRBD1. CDR1 is MNHEY, CDR2 SVGAGI, per germline. The CDR3 covers 15 residues. V lost 4 bases, J lost 5 bases, and 7 bases stayed unmatched. The CDR3 coding sequence is TGTGCCAGCAGTTTCCCGGGACAGGGGATAACTGAAGCTTTCTTT. Its protein product is CASSFPGQGITEAFF.

The chain joins TRBV27 to TRBJ2-3; maybe TRBD2 (5 bases). V lost 3 bases, J lost 8 bases, and 18 bases lay in between. The V gene's germline CDR1 is MNHEY and CDR2 SMNVEV (reference sequence). CDR3 length: 15 amino acids. CDR3 sequence: CASSLRVGSFGTQYF. DNA for the CDR3: TGTGCCAGCAGTTTGAGGGTCGGGTCTTTCGGTACGCAGTATTTT.

J is TRBJ2-2 and V is TRBV11-3, with 7 bases lining up with TRBD1. Germline assignment: CDR1 SGHNT and CDR2 YENEEA. The junction had 7 bases not matched to a gene; V was cut back by 1 base and J by 2 bases. This CDR3 has 17 amino acids. The DNA of the CDR3 is TGTGCCAGCAGCTTAGTAGGGACAGCAATTAACACCGGGGAGCTGTTTTTT. It codes for CASSLVGTAINTGELFF.

The rearrangement uses TRBV30 and TRBJ2-5; weak D call: TRBD1 (6 bases). Trimming left V 4 bases short and J 1 base short, with 10 bases between. Germline lookup yields CDR1 GTSNPN and CDR2 SVGIG (reference sequence). The CDR3 runs 13 residues. CDR3 sequence (DNA): TGTGCCTGGAAAAGGGGGATCCAAGAGACCCAGTACTTC. Translated: CAWKRGIQETQYF.

The J gene is TRBJ1-4, the V gene TRBV2, with TRBD1 matching over 8 bases. The length of the CDR3 is 16 residues. The ends lost 7 bases at V and 1 base at J; junction bases unmatched: 8. CDR1 is SNHLY, CDR2 FYNNEI, per germline. As DNA, the CDR3 is TGTGCCAGCAACCTGCAGGGGGCAGAAACTAATGAAAAACTGTTTTTT. Its protein product is CASNLQGAETNEKLFF.

CDR3 nucleotides: TGTGCCAGCAGTGAAGGGACAGTCTACAATGAGCAGTTCTTC. This sequence encodes CASSEGTVYNEQFF. This chain joins TRBV28 and TRBJ2-1, with 7 nucleotides matching TRBD1. After removal of 5 bases from V and 3 bases from J, the junction contained 4 bases not matched to a gene. The germline V gene has CDR1 MDHEN and CDR2 SYDVKM. The CDR3 is 14 residues long.

The chain links TRBV7-2 to TRBJ2-7; TRBD1 agrees at 9 bases. From germline, CDR1 is SGHTA and CDR2 FQGNSA. This CDR3 has 18 residues. J lost 2 bases, V lost 1 base, and 12 bases had no gene match. DNA of the CDR3: TGTGCCAGCAGCTTAGAGGGCGTTACAGGGGGCTGGGCCTACGAGCAGTACTTC. It codes for CASSLEGVTGGWAYEQYF.

This chain joins TRBV2 and TRBJ2-7; D unresolved. Trimming stripped 1 base from V and 0 bases from J, with 7 bases between. Per germline, CDR1 SNHLY and CDR2 FYNNEI. The CDR3 is 14 residues long. CDR3 DNA: TGTGCCAGCAGTGAAGGTATCCTCTCCTACGAGCAGTACTTC. Translating it yields CASSEGILSYEQYF.

The chain has TRBV6-5 and TRBJ2-2; a weak D match, TRBD2 (5 bases). CDR1 and CDR2 (germline): MNHEY, SVGAGI. The V end was cut by 8 bases, the J end by 5 bases, with 18 bases between. The CDR3 length is 15 residues. CDR3 residues: CASAPGTARTGELFF. CDR3 DNA sequence: TGTGCCAGCGCTCCGGGAACAGCTAGGACCGGGGAGCTGTTTTTT.

This sequence joins TRBV7-3 and TRBJ1-2; 9 bases agree with TRBD1. This CDR3 contains 13 residues. CDR1 SGHTA and CDR2 FQGTGA come from the germline V gene. The J segment lost 8 bases and the V segment lost 5 bases, leaving 6 bases of the junction unmatched. CDR3 DNA: TGTGCCAGCAGCCCCGGGACAGGGAGAGGCTACACCTTC. Amino acids: CASSPGTGRGYTF. The full variable domain, completed using reference TRBV7-3 and TRBJ1-2, is GAGVSQTPSNKVTEKGKYVELRCDPISGHTALYWYRQSLGQGPEFLIYFQGTGAADDSGLPNDRFFAVRPEGSVSTLKIQRTERGDSAVYLCASSPGTGRGYTFGSGTRLTVV.

The J gene is TRBJ2-5, the V gene TRBV6-2 or TRBV6-3; tentative D call: TRBD1 (6 bases). There are 12 residues in the CDR3. CDR1 and CDR2 from the germline V gene are MNHEY and SVGEGT. The V gene lost 3 bases and the J gene lost 5 bases, with 7 bases spanning the gap. DNA for the CDR3: TGTGCCAGCAGTTATACAGGGGAGACCCAGTACTTC. Its protein is CASSYTGETQYF.

The chain employs TRBV20-1 and TRBJ2-1, with D perhaps TRBD2 (6 bases). Trimming left V 3 bases short and J 6 bases short, with 6 bases between. Germline lookup yields CDR1 DFQATT and CDR2 SNEGSKA (reference sequence). The CDR3 loop spans 11 amino acids. CDR3 DNA sequence: TGCAGTGCTAGGGAGGGCAATGAGCAGTTCTTC. This gives the protein CSAREGNEQFF.